This TCR beta chain comes out of a study of CD8+ T cells in alopecia areata. Study results and caveats: Scalp clonality and expanded CD8+ clones among the top 100 fell significantly with tofacitinib. Normal skin's resident alphabeta T cells are also sequenced in scalp samples.

There are 16 residues in the CDR3. Trimming stripped 0 bases from V and 1 base from J, with 14 bases between. Germline V gives CDR1 SGHRS, CDR2 YFSETQ. This clone was observed a single time. Its matching antigen is unknown. Sequencing relied on a cDNA template that was reverse transcribed from extracted RNA. Only in-frame clones appear in the TCRdb table, and some are missing; sequencing was by immunoSEQ multiplex PCR. The sample includes 3,500 to 5,500 clones, roughly 71% seen only once; the top ten take roughly 7.4%. Documented treatment: oral pan-JAK inhibitor, 5-10 mg twice daily. Both peripheral blood and punch biopsies of lesional scalp skin were obtained from patients who had alopecia areata.

The source of this sequence is a human donor with alopecia areata. V usage is TRBV5-1 and J usage is TRBJ2-7; D unresolved. The sequencing used skin, collected at week 24, from a patient treated with tofacitinib. The CDR3 DNA sequence: TGCGCCAGCAGCTTGGGTGCTCTGGACGGGTCCTACGAGCAGTACTTC. Amino acids: CASSLGALDGSYEQYF. The variable domain in full, with the rest retrieved from reference TRBV5-1 and TRBJ2-7, is KAGVTQTPRYLIKTRGQQVTLSCSPISGHRSVSWYQQTPGQGLQFLFEYFSETQRNKGNFPGRFSGRQFSNSRSEMNVSTLELGDSALYLCASSLGALDGSYEQYFGPGTRLTVT.